This TCR beta chain was sequenced for a study of blood T cells in healthy people across ages. Study-wide findings and caveats: Age showed a roughly linear inverse relationship with TCR beta diversity per million T cells. A greater number of naive CD4+ cells and higher diversity distinguished long-lived donors from aged donors.

Note on this clonotype: Its target is not known.

The CDR3 totals 15 residues. V was clipped by 5 bases and J by 8 bases, with 20 bases between them. From germline, CDR1 is MNHEY and CDR2 SMNVEV (reference sequence). The second PCR ran roughly 7 to 12 cycles with a sample-barcoded 5' primer and J-beta primers. Unique molecular identifiers of 12 random nucleotides labeled each cDNA. Using its own MiXCR run on the 5' RACE reads, TCRdb lists one record per CDR3 protein. The table includes approximately 850,000 distinct CDR3 sequences, roughly 44% detected once. J is TRBJ2-3 and V is TRBV27; D tentatively fits TRBD1 or TRBD2 (5 bases each). The receptor comes from a man between 60 and 75 years old in good health. Sequencing used blood. The CDR3 nucleotides are TGTGCCAGCAGTAAATCGAGGCAGGGAGAGGGTACGCAGTATTTT. As protein: CASSKSRQGEGTQYF.